This is a list of T cell receptor beta chains from one sample in a study of cytomegalovirus exposure and HLA in healthy donors. This table comes from immunoSEQ multiplex PCR, and its TCRdb copy is limited to in-frame clones, with some not included. This table has under 250,000 clones, around three quarters appearing once. What was sequenced was PBMCs. These receptors all stem from a woman under 40 in good health and CMV-seropositive. The CDR3 runs from the conserved cysteine through the conserved F or W. The D gene is left open where the match is weak. For some rows the clone size is stated as once, few or many, or as a class when expanded; others skip it.

v_call,clone_size,d_call,j_call,cdr3_nt,cdr3_aa
TRBV9,once,TRBD2,TRBJ2-1,TGTGCCAGCAGCGTAGAGAAGGGGACTAGCGGATACAATGAGCAGTTCTTC,CASSVEKGTSGYNEQFF
TRBV7-2,once,-,TRBJ1-1,TGTGCCAGCAGCTTATCGGCAGGCCTGGCTAACACTGAAGCTTTCTTT,CASSLSAGLANTEAFF
TRBV30,once,-,TRBJ2-7,TGTGCCTGGAGTGTCGGCAGGACCTACGAGCAGTACTTC,CAWSVGRTYEQYF
TRBV7-2,-,TRBD2,TRBJ2-7,TGTGCCAGCAGCCTCACTCGGACTAGCTACGAGCAGTACTTC,CASSLTRTSYEQYF
TRBV6-5,-,-,TRBJ1-2,TGTGCCAGCAGTCTCGGACAGTACTATGGCTACACCTTC,CASSLGQYYGYTF
TRBV4-3,-,-,TRBJ1-2,TGCGCCAGCAGCCAAGGGGGGGTAGGTGGCTACACCTTC,CASSQGGVGGYTF
TRBV18,-,TRBD1,TRBJ2-5,TGTGCCAGCTCACCCGGGACAGGGGAGACCCAGTACTTC,CASSPGTGETQYF
TRBV11-2,-,TRBD2,TRBJ2-1,TGTGCCAGCAGCGGACCGGGACTAGCCCGGTATGAGCAGTTCTTC,CASSGPGLARYEQFF
TRBV5-6,-,-,TRBJ1-2,TGTGCCAGCAGCTTACCCGCGAACTATGGCTACACCTTC,CASSLPANYGYTF
TRBV7-2,-,TRBD1,TRBJ2-4,TGTGCCAGCAGCACACAGGGGAACATTCAGTACTTC,CASSTQGNIQYF
TRBV30,-,TRBD1,TRBJ1-2,TGTGCCTGGAGTGGGGGGACAGCCATGTTCTATGGCTACACCTTC,CAWSGGTAMFYGYTF
TRBV6-5,few,-,TRBJ2-2,TGTGCCAGCACCCGAGTCCCGAACACCGGGGAGCTGTTTTTT,CASTRVPNTGELFF
TRBV5-6,-,-,TRBJ1-1,TGTGCCAGCAGCTTGCGGAGGTTTCCGGGACACCTTGAAGCTTTCTTT,CASSLRRFPGHLEAFF
TRBV4-1,-,TRBD1,TRBJ2-5,TGCGCCAGCAGCTCGCCGTTCGGACAGGGGGCGCGTGAGACCCAGTACTTC,CASSSPFGQGARETQYF
TRBV29-1,-,TRBD2,TRBJ2-7,TGCAGCGTTGTTAGCGGGATGTTCTCCTACGAGCAGTACTTC,CSVVSGMFSYEQYF
TRBV6-1,-,-,TRBJ1-6,TGTGCCAGCAGCCTGGGCCAAAATGTGAATTCACCCCTCCACTTT,CASSLGQNVNSPLHF
TRBV2,few,-,TRBJ1-2,TGTGCCAGCACCGAGGGGGACATCTACACCTTC,CASTEGDIYTF
TRBV7-2,-,TRBD1,TRBJ2-5,TGTGCCAGCAGCTTACAGGGGGCCTTCCAAGAGACCCAGTACTTC,CASSLQGAFQETQYF
TRBV12-5,-,TRBD1,TRBJ1-5,TGTGCTAGTGGTTTGCGTGCTTGGGGGACAGGCACCAATCAGCCCCAGCATTTT,CASGLRAWGTGTNQPQHF
TRBV7-8,-,TRBD1,TRBJ1-2,TGTGCCAGCACCATCAAGACCGGGACAGGGTATGTTAGCGGCTATGGCTACACCTTC,CASTIKTGTGYVSGYGYTF
TRBV27,-,-,TRBJ1-2,TGTGCCAGCAGTTTCGGTGGACAGCTCTATGGCTACACCTTC,CASSFGGQLYGYTF
TRBV27,-,TRBD1,TRBJ2-1,TGTGCCAGCAGCGGGATCGCAGGGGGCCCCTACAATGAGCAGTTCTTC,CASSGIAGGPYNEQFF
TRBV7-9,-,TRBD2,TRBJ2-7,TGTGCCAGCAGCCCCCTCGGGGCGGGAGGATCCTACGAGCAGTACTTC,CASSPLGAGGSYEQYF
TRBV6-1,-,-,TRBJ1-2,TGTGCCAGCAGTGAACAGGGAATAGGTGGCTACACCTTC,CASSEQGIGGYTF
TRBV19,-,-,TRBJ2-3,TGTGCCAGTAGTCCAAGACGGAGTAGCACAGATACGCAGTATTTT,CASSPRRSSTDTQYF
TRBV19,-,TRBD2,TRBJ2-1,TGTGCCACCCCGGTGGGGAGGGGTTTGGATGAGCAGTTCTTC,CATPVGRGLDEQFF
TRBV29-1,once,TRBD1,TRBJ1-2,TGCAGCGTTGAAGAACAGGGGGCCAGAGGCTATGGCTACACCTTC,CSVEEQGARGYGYTF
TRBV10-3,few,-,TRBJ2-1,TGTGCCATCTACCAAGAGGGAAATGAGCAGTTCTTC,CAIYQEGNEQFF
TRBV9,-,TRBD1,TRBJ2-7,TGTGCCAGCAGCGTAGAGGGGGCGGGCGGAGTGTCCTACGAGCAGTACTTC,CASSVEGAGGVSYEQYF
TRBV6-5,-,TRBD1,TRBJ2-1,TGTGCCAGCAGTTCCGGGACAGGGGTCTCCTACAATGAGCAGTTCTTC,CASSSGTGVSYNEQFF
TRBV7-2,-,-,TRBJ2-3,TGTGCCAGCAGCTTATGGGCTAGCTCCACAGATACGCAGTATTTT,CASSLWASSTDTQYF
TRBV7-2,-,TRBD2,TRBJ2-7,TGTGCCAGCAGTGCGTTGGGTGCGGGAGGGCTCTACGAGCAGTACTTC,CASSALGAGGLYEQYF
TRBV6-5,-,-,TRBJ1-5,TGTGCCAGCAGTCCTCGGTCCCTTAGTTGGCCCCAGCATTTT,CASSPRSLSWPQHF
TRBV6-6,-,-,TRBJ2-7,TGTGCCAGCAGTTACCTGACAGCCTACGAGCAGTACTTC,CASSYLTAYEQYF
TRBV6-1,-,-,TRBJ1-2,TGTGCCAGCACCGGGGGGGGGAAGAACTATGGCTACACCTTC,CASTGGGKNYGYTF
TRBV11-3,few,TRBD1,TRBJ2-7,TGTGCCAGCAGCTTAGAAACCGGGACAGAGTACGAGCAGTACTTC,CASSLETGTEYEQYF
TRBV5-5,few,TRBD2,TRBJ2-7,TGTGCCAGCAGAATCCGCCCCGGGACTAGCGGGTACGAGCAGTACTTC,CASRIRPGTSGYEQYF